What follows are 32 T cell receptor beta chains derived from one specimen sequenced in a study of response to subunit inactivated influenza vaccine. TCRdb passed the RT-PCR reads through MiXCR, listing each CDR3 protein once. The data show around 300,000 distinct CDR3 sequences, with approximately 23% seen just once and about a tenth held by the top ten. The specimen comprised PBMCs from blood, sampled approximately 22 months after vaccination. The receptors were sampled from a man aged 45 to 75 who received an inactivated influenza vaccine.

V gene TRBV10-1 combines with J gene TRBJ2-7; 9 nucleotides align to TRBD2. V lost 0 bases and J lost 3; bases outside the gene matches: 12. The CDR3 consists of 18 residues. Germline CDR1 reads WNHNN; CDR2 reads SYGVQD (reference sequence). The CDR3 DNA is TGCGCCAGCAGTGAGTCGGTTAGCGGGGGCGCGTGGTTCTACGAGCAGTACTTC. Translated, it gives CASSESVSGGAWFYEQYF.

This clonotype was seen more than once but under ten times. CDR3 sequence (DNA): TGTGCCAGCAGCTTTTATTTGAACACTGAAGCTTTCTTT. Translated, it gives CASSFYLNTEAFF. The chain uses TRBV5-6 and TRBJ1-1; D not resolved. Trimming left V 2 bases short and J 0 bases short, with 5 bases between. In germline, CDR1 is SGHDT, CDR2 YYEEEE. The CDR3 covers 13 residues. The variable domain in full, with the rest retrieved from reference TRBV5-6 and TRBJ1-1, is DAGVTQSPTHLIKTRGQQVTLRCSPKSGHDTVSWYQQALGQGPQFIFQYYEEEERQRGNFPDRFSGHQFPNYSSELNVNALLLGDSALYLCASSFYLNTEAFFGQGTRLTVV.

In this sample, this clonotype turned up a few times. The chain couples TRBV18 to TRBJ1-1; a possible D gene is TRBD1 (5 bases). Germline CDR1 reads KGHSH; CDR2 reads LQKENI. The CDR3 is made up of 14 amino acids. The V end lost 6 bases, the J end lost 6 bases, and 17 bases lay between the germline ends. CDR3 loop: CASSSGGGLSEAFF. In DNA, the CDR3 is TGTGCCAGCTCCTCCGGGGGGGGACTTTCTGAAGCTTTCTTT.

This clonotype turned up a few times. The chain recombines TRBV4-1 with TRBJ2-5; D is undetermined. Germline V gene sequence: CDR1 MGHRA, CDR2 YSYEKL. The CDR3 length is 15 residues. The ends were cut back, 1 base at V and 1 base at J, with 10 bases in the middle. The CDR3 spells CASSQVLGFQETQYF. In nucleotides, the CDR3 is TGCGCCAGCAGCCAAGTTTTGGGATTCCAAGAGACCCAGTACTTC.

In the case of this clonotype: Possible read error: a much larger clone is one base away. The chain employs TRBV12-1 and TRBJ1-1. TRBV12-1 is noted as a pseudogene. This CDR3 comprises 13 residues. The CDR3 region is CASSSTHITEAFF. As DNA, the CDR3 is TGTGCCAGCAGCTCAACACATATCACTGAAGCTTTCTTT.

The gene calls are TRBV6-2 or TRBV6-3 and TRBJ2-2; D possibly uses TRBD1 or TRBD2 (5 bases each). V was cut by 4 bases and J by 5 bases, with 5 bases left in between. This CDR3 spans 12 amino acids. Germline V gene sequence: CDR1 MNHEY, CDR2 SVGEGT. CDR3 residues: CASSWGTGELFF. The CDR3 DNA follows: TGTGCCAGCAGTTGGGGGACCGGGGAGCTGTTTTTT.

This clonotype was detected ten times or more. The genes are TRBV7-9 and TRBJ1-4, with D possibly TRBD1 on 6 matching bases. Trimming took off 3 bases at V and 8 bases at J, with 19 bases between the two ends. The CDR3 is made up of 16 amino acids. Germline CDR1 SEHNR, CDR2 FQNEAQ (reference sequence). The CDR3 DNA is TGTGCCAGCAGCTTGACAGGCCTAGGCCAAGGGGAAAAACTGTTTTTT. As protein: CASSLTGLGQGEKLFF.

V gene TRBV11-3 combines with J gene TRBJ2-2; TRBD1 aligns across 8 bases. This CDR3 is 15 amino acids long. The germline gives CDR1 SGHNT, CDR2 YENEEA. V lost 6 bases, J lost 4 bases, and 7 bases stayed unmatched. The CDR3 bases are TGTGCCAGCAGTACAGACAGGGGCGGCACCGGGGAGCTGTTTTTT. Its translation: CASSTDRGGTGELFF.

A few counts support this clonotype. This chain connects TRBV4-2 to TRBJ1-3; TRBD1 matches 7 bases. The CDR3 is 15 amino acids. J gave up 8 bases and V 2 bases, and 9 bases lay outside the gene matches. Germline CDR1 and CDR2: LGHNA and YNFKEQ. The CDR3 here is CASSQRGRGGDTIYF. Here the CDR3 DNA reads TGTGCCAGCAGCCAAAGGGGGCGCGGCGGAGACACCATATATTTT.

This chain links TRBV12-3 or TRBV12-4 with TRBJ1-5; TRBD1 agrees at 10 bases. Trimming cost V 5 bases and J 2 bases; bases outside gene matches: 6. The CDR3 is made up of 16 amino acids. In DNA form, the CDR3 reads TGTGCCAGCAGTGAAGGGGACAGGGGAGGCAATCAGCCCCAGCATTTT. Its protein is CASSEGDRGGNQPQHF.

The chain carries TRBV4-2 and TRBJ2-1; TRBD2 is a possible D gene (6 bases). Germline CDR1 and CDR2: LGHNA and YNFKEQ. The CDR3 length is 16 residues. Trimming stripped 1 base from V and 8 bases from J, with 18 bases between. CDR3 in amino acids: CASSQGDFPRAYEQFF. The CDR3 bases are TGTGCCAGCAGCCAAGGGGACTTCCCTAGGGCATATGAGCAGTTCTTC.

The CDR3 protein is CASSQAPSLPQHF. In DNA form, the CDR3 reads TGTGCCAGCAGCCAGGCCCCTAGTTTGCCCCAGCATTTT. The chain joins TRBV3-1 to TRBJ1-5; no definite D call. V was shortened by 3 bases and J by 9 bases, with 12 bases between the two germline ends. CDR1 is LGHDT and CDR2 is YNNKEL in the germline V gene (reference sequence). The CDR3 length is 13 residues. Full variable domain (outside the CDR3, taken from reference TRBV3-1 and TRBJ1-5): DTAVSQTPKYLVTQMGNDKSIKCEQNLGHDTMYWYKQDSKKFLKIMFSYNNKELIINETVPNRFSPKSPDKAHLNLHINSLELGDSAVYFCASSQAPSLPQHFGDGTRLSIL.

This clonotype was counted between two and nine times. The chain couples TRBV2 to TRBJ2-1; D is uncertain. The CDR3 runs 14 residues. The germline gives CDR1 SNHLY, CDR2 FYNNEI. The V and J ends lost 6 bases and 6 bases respectively, with 15 bases between them. The CDR3 DNA is TGTGCCAGCAGCCTCATGAAATTGGGCAATGAGCAGTTCTTC. Its protein product is CASSLMKLGNEQFF.

This clonotype has a handful of counts. The rearrangement uses TRBV25-1 and TRBJ2-3, with 7 positions matching TRBD2. V shed 4 bases, J shed 6 bases, and the junction held 4 bases outside the gene matches. Germline V gene sequence: CDR1 MGHDK, CDR2 SYGVNS. The CDR3 length is 13 residues. CDR3 loop: CASSVAGVDTQYF. CDR3 in DNA: TGTGCCAGCAGTGTCGCGGGAGTGGATACGCAGTATTTT. The full variable domain, its missing parts supplied by reference TRBV25-1 and TRBJ2-3, is EADIYQTPRYLVIGTGKKITLECSQTMGHDKMYWYQQDPGMELHLIHYSYGVNSTEKGDLSSESTVSRIRTEHFPLTLESARPSHTSQYLCASSVAGVDTQYFGPGTRLTVL.

The chain joins TRBV7-9 to TRBJ2-1; unclear D gene. Germline V gives CDR1 SEHNR, CDR2 FQNEAQ (reference sequence). This CDR3 is 15 amino acids long. Trimming took off 3 bases at V and 4 bases at J, with 13 bases between the two ends. Here the CDR3 DNA reads TGTGCCAGCAGCTTTCGCGAGCTGGGTTACAATGAGCAGTTCTTC. This gives the protein CASSFRELGYNEQFF.

This clonotype has more than one count but fewer than ten. V gene TRBV5-1 combines with J gene TRBJ1-1; the D gene is possibly TRBD1 (5 bases). The ends were cut back, 0 bases at V and 0 bases at J, with 6 bases in the middle. In germline, CDR1 is SGHRS, CDR2 YFSETQ. The CDR3 length is 14 residues. CDR3 sequence reads: CASSLVRVNTEAFF. In nucleotides, the CDR3 is TGCGCCAGCAGCTTGGTCAGGGTGAACACTGAAGCTTTCTTT.

The chain is built from TRBV6-9 and TRBJ2-3; D unresolved. The CDR3 is 15 amino acids. Germline-derived CDR1 and CDR2 are MNHGY and SVAAGI. Trimming removed 5 bases from V and 1 base from J, with 13 bases in between. Written as DNA, the CDR3 is TGTGCCAGCAGTAGCACAGCATTCGGCACAGATACGCAGTATTTT. Encoded protein: CASSSTAFGTDTQYF.

The J gene is TRBJ2-7, the V gene TRBV6-2 or TRBV6-3; 8 bases map to TRBD1. This CDR3 region has 13 residues. Per the germline V gene, CDR1 is MNHEY and CDR2 is SVGEGT. With V trimmed by 7 bases and J by 6 bases, 8 bases remained unmatched. CDR3 region: CASTPTGDSEQYF. In nucleotides, the CDR3 is TGTGCCAGCACCCCGACAGGGGATTCCGAGCAGTACTTC.

This clonotype was observed at least ten times. The chain recombines TRBV25-1 with TRBJ1-3, with D possibly being TRBD1 (6 bases). The CDR3 is 16 amino acids. Germline CDR1 reads MGHDK; CDR2 reads SYGVNS. With 7 bases removed from V and 0 bases from J, the gap between germline ends came to 16 bases. The CDR3 DNA follows: TGTGCCAGCAACTCCGGGACACCAAGCTCTGGAAACACCATATATTTT. Protein sequence: CASNSGTPSSGNTIYF. Looking up the rest from reference TRBV25-1 and TRBJ1-3 gives the full variable domain: EADIYQTPRYLVIGTGKKITLECSQTMGHDKMYWYQQDPGMELHLIHYSYGVNSTEKGDLSSESTVSRIRTEHFPLTLESARPSHTSQYLCASNSGTPSSGNTIYFGEGSWLTVV.

There are a few counts of this clonotype. The J gene is TRBJ2-7, the V gene TRBV15, with TRBD2 identical over 7 bases. V shed 0 bases and J 2 bases; nucleotides not matched to a gene: 13. CDR1 is LNHNV, CDR2 YYDKDF, per germline (reference sequence). The CDR3 has 18 residues. The CDR3 nucleotides read TGTGCCACCAGCAGAGATGGGTGGGGGACTATGCTAACCTACGAGCAGTACTTC. It yields the protein CATSRDGWGTMLTYEQYF.

This chain links TRBV12-3 or TRBV12-4 with TRBJ2-7, with D hard to call. The CDR3 totals 16 residues. V was clipped by 3 bases and J by 4 bases, with 19 bases between them. CDR3 protein: CASSFRVVPISYEQYF. CDR3 bases: TGTGCCAGCAGTTTCCGCGTCGTGCCCATTTCGTACGAGCAGTACTTC.

This clonotype was seen many times. The chain has TRBV6-5 and TRBJ2-2; 9 bases line up with TRBD1. The CDR3 covers 18 residues. The V gene's germline CDR1 is MNHEY and CDR2 SVGAGI. V was pared by 2 bases and J by 7 bases, with 14 bases of the junction left unmatched. The DNA of the CDR3 is TGTGCCAGCAGTTACCCCGCGGCCGGGACAGGGACGGACGGGGAGCTGTTTTTT. This gives the protein CASSYPAAGTGTDGELFF.

This clonotype came up a few times. The V and J genes are TRBV28 and TRBJ1-2; D may be TRBD1 (5 bases). The ends were cut back, 2 bases at V and 8 bases at J, with 12 bases in the middle. The CDR3 sequence is 13 residues long. Germline V lookup: CDR1 MDHEN, CDR2 SYDVKM. The CDR3 DNA sequence: TGTGCCAGCAGTTTACACAGGTCGGAAGGCTACACCTTC. Translating it yields CASSLHRSEGYTF.

This clonotype was found a few times. V and J are TRBV29-1 and TRBJ2-7; D remains ambiguous. Per germline, CDR1 SQVTM and CDR2 ANQGSEA. Trimming took 7 bases from V and 1 from J, leaving 14 bases between them. The CDR3 is made up of 13 amino acids. The CDR3 loop is CSGIPTDSYEQYF. CDR3 nucleotides: TGCAGCGGGATTCCGACCGATTCCTACGAGCAGTACTTC.

This clonotype has only a few counts. The CDR3 DNA is TGCAGCGTTGAAGAGGGGAGCTCTGGAAACACCATATATTTT. Protein sequence: CSVEEGSSGNTIYF. The chain links TRBV29-1 to TRBJ1-3; unclear D gene. The length of the CDR3 is 14 residues. Germline loops: CDR1 SQVTM, CDR2 ANQGSEA. V gave up 0 bases and J gave up 0 bases, with 6 bases separating them.

This clonotype has more than one count but fewer than ten. The genes are TRBV7-2 and TRBJ1-6, with unresolved D. V was clipped by 7 bases and J by 6 bases, with 13 bases between them. The germline V gene has CDR1 SGHTA and CDR2 FQGNSA. The CDR3 has 14 amino acids. This chain's CDR3 is CASNRGYFNSPLHF. CDR3 sequence (DNA): TGTGCCAGCAATCGGGGTTACTTTAATTCACCCCTCCACTTT.

The J gene is TRBJ1-2, the V gene TRBV3-1; TRBD1 aligns across 9 bases. The CDR3 sequence is 15 residues long. CDR1 and CDR2 from the germline V gene are LGHDT and YNNKEL (reference sequence). With 4 bases clipped from V and 4 bases from J, the junction kept 7 bases outside the gene matches. The CDR3 coding sequence is TGTGCCAGCAGCCGAACAGGGGGCGCTTCCTATGGCTACACCTTC. This gives the protein CASSRTGGASYGYTF.

The chain recombines TRBV6-1 with TRBJ2-1; the match to TRBD2 covers 13 bases. The CDR3 extends over 15 amino acids. Germline V CDR1 and CDR2: MNHNS, SASEGT. V was pared by 6 bases and J by 6 bases, with 5 bases of the junction left unmatched. CDR3 loop: CASRLTSGGRNEQFF. In DNA form, the CDR3 reads TGTGCCAGCAGACTGACTAGCGGGGGGCGCAATGAGCAGTTCTTC.

V gene TRBV3-1 combines with J gene TRBJ1-3; tentative D call: TRBD1 (5 bases). The CDR3 covers 16 residues. Trimming pared 2 bases from V and 4 bases from J, leaving 15 bases between. Germline assignment: CDR1 LGHDT and CDR2 YNNKEL (reference sequence). The CDR3 protein is CASSQPLTGGGNTIYF. As DNA, the CDR3 is TGTGCCAGCAGCCAACCCCTCACTGGGGGGGGAAACACCATATATTTT.

Here the CDR3 reads CASSKAQGARHEQFF. CDR3 nucleotides: TGTGCCAGCAGCAAAGCACAGGGGGCGCGGCATGAGCAGTTCTTC. The chain carries TRBV21-1 and TRBJ2-1; no DNA check was done on the table's D call, TRBD1. TRBV21-1 is marked as a pseudogene. This CDR3 is 15 amino acids long.

This chain links TRBV7-9 with TRBJ2-7, with D unresolved. Germline CDR1 SEHNR, CDR2 FQNEAQ (reference sequence). This CDR3 region has 13 residues. Trimming shortened V by 6 bases and J by 6 bases, and 15 bases separated the two germline ends. The CDR3 protein is CASRPYNPSEQYF. In nucleotides, the CDR3 is TGTGCCAGCAGACCATACAACCCGTCCGAGCAGTACTTC. The whole variable domain, filled in from reference TRBV7-9 and TRBJ2-7, reads DTGVSQNPRHKITKRGQNVTFRCDPISEHNRLYWYRQTLGQGPEFLTYFQNEAQLEKSRLLSDRFSAERPKGSFSTLEIQRTEQGDSAMYLCASRPYNPSEQYFGPGTRLTVT.

This clonotype was seen a handful of times. The V and J genes are TRBV6-5 and TRBJ2-5, with TRBD2 matching over 9 bases. Germline V gene sequence: CDR1 MNHEY, CDR2 SVGAGI. The J segment lost 3 bases and the V segment lost 0 bases, leaving 14 bases of the junction unmatched. This CDR3 region has 19 residues. The CDR3 region is CASSYSSLPGGGAEETQYF. DNA of the CDR3: TGTGCCAGCAGTTACTCGTCGCTCCCTGGCGGGGGGGCAGAAGAGACCCAGTACTTC.